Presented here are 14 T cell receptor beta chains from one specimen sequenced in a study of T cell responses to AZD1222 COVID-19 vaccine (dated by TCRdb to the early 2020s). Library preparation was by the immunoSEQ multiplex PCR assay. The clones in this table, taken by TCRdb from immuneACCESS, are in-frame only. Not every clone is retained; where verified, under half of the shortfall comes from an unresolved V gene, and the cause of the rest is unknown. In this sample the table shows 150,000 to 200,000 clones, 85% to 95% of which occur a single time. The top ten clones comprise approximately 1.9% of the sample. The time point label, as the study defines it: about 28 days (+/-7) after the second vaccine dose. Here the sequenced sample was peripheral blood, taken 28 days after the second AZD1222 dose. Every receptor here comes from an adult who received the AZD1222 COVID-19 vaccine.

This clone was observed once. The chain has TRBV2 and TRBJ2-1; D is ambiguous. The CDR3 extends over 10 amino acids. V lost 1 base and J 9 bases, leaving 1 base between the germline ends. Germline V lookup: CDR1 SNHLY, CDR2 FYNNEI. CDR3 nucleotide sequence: TGTGCCAGCAGTGAAGTTGAGCAGTTCTTC. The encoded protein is CASSEVEQFF.

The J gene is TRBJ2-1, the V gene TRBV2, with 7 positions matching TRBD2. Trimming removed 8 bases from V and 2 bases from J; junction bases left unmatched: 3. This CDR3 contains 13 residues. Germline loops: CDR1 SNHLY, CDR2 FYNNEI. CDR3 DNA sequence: TGTGCCAGCCTCGGACTAGCCTACAATGAGCAGTTCTTC. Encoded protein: CASLGLAYNEQFF.

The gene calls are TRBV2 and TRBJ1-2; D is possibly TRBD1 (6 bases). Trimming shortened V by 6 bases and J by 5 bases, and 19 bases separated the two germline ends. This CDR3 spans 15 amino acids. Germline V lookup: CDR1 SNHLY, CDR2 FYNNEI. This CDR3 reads CASRPDSDSTYGYTF. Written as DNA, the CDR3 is TGTGCCAGCAGGCCGGACAGCGACTCGACATATGGCTACACCTTC.

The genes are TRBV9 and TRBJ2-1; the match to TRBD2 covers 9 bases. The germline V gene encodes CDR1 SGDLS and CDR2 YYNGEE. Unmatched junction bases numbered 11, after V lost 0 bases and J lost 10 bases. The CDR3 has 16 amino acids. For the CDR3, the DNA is TGTGCCAGCAGCGTAGTCGGCGGGAGGGCCCCTGGGGAGCAGTTCTTC. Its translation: CASSVVGGRAPGEQFF.

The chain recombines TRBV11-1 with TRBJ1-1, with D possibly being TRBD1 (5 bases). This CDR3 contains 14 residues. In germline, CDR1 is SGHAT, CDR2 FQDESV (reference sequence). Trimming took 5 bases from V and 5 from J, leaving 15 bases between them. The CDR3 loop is CASSHAWGGTEAFF. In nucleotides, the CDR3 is TGTGCCAGCAGCCACGCGTGGGGGGGGACTGAAGCTTTCTTT.

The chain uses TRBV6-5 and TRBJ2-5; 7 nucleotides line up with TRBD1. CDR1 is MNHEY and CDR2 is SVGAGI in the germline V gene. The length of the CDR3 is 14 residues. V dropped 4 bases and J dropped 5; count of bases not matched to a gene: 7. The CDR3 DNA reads TGTGCCAGCAGTTTAGGGGGCGCAGGCGAGACCCAGTACTTC. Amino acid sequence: CASSLGGAGETQYF.

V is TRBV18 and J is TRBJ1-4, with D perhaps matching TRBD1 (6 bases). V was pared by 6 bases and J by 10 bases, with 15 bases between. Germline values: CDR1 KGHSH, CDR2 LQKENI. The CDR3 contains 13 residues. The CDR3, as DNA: TGTGCCAGCTCCCCGGAGGTGACAGGAAAACTGTTTTTT. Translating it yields CASSPEVTGKLFF.

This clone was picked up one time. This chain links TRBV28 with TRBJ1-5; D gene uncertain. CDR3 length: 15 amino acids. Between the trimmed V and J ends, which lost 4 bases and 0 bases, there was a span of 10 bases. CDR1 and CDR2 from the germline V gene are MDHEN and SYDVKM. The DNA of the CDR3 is TGTGCCAGCAGTTCGAATGAGGGTAGCAATCAGCCCCAGCATTTT. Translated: CASSSNEGSNQPQHF.

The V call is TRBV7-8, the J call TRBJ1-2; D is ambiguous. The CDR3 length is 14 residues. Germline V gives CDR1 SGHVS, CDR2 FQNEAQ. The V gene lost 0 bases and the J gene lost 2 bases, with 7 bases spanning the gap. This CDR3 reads CASSLAGENYGYTF. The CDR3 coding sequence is TGTGCCAGCAGCTTAGCCGGGGAGAACTATGGCTACACCTTC.

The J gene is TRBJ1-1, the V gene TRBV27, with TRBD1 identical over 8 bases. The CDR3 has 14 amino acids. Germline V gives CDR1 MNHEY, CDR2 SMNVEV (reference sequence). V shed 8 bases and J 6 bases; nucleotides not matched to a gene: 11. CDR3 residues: CASGTRDRGAEAFF. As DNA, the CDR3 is TGTGCCAGCGGGACCCGAGACAGGGGAGCTGAAGCTTTCTTT.

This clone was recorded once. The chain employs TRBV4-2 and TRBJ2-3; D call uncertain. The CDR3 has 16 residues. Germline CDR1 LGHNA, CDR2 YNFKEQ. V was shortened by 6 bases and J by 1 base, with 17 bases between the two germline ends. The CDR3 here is CASRPTSAWGTDTQYF. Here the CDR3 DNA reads TGTGCCAGCAGGCCTACTTCCGCCTGGGGCACAGATACGCAGTATTTT.

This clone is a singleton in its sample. For the CDR3, the DNA is TGCAGCACCGGGGGGGGTCGAAATGGCTACACCTTC. This sequence encodes CSTGGGRNGYTF. The chain carries TRBV29-1 and TRBJ1-2, with TRBD1 as a possible D gene (5 bases). The CDR3 length is 12 residues. Deletions cut 8 bases from V and 6 bases from J, with 16 bases between. Per germline, CDR1 SQVTM and CDR2 ANQGSEA.

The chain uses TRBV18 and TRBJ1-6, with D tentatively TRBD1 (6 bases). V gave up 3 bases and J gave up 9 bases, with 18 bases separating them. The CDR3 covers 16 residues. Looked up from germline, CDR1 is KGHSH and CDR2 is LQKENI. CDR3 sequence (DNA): TGTGCCAGCTCACCGCCCAGGCCCAGGGGCGGTTCACCCCTCCACTTT. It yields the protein CASSPPRPRGGSPLHF. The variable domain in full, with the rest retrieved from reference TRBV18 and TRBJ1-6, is NAGVMQNPRHLVRRRGQEARLRCSPMKGHSHVYWYRQLPEEGLKFMVYLQKENIIDESGMPKERFSAEFPKEGPSILRIQQVVRGDSAAYFCASSPPRPRGGSPLHFGNGTRLTVT.

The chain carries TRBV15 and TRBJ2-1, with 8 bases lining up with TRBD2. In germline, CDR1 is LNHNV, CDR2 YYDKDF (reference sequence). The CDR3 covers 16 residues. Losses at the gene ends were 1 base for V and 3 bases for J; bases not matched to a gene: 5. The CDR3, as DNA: TGTGCCACCAGCAGAGTGCGGCGGGGGGACTACAATGAGCAGTTCTTC. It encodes CATSRVRRGDYNEQFF.